The T cell receptor (beta chain) under discussion was sequenced for a study of control samples from healthy donors and cancer patients (dated by TCRdb to the early 2020s). The library was made by the immunoSEQ multiplex PCR assay. Here the immuneACCESS table is served through TCRdb, limited to in-frame sequences with V and J called. Missing clones are a known gap in these copies; in checked studies unresolved V genes cover under half, and the rest lacks a known reason. The sample table contains about 160,000 clones; only one count was recorded for about 94% of them. The top ten constitute less than 15% of the sample. About this clone: What this receptor recognizes is not known. The record has no base qualities; no much larger clone is one base away.

The CDR3 holds 13 amino acids from the cysteine to the phenylalanine. The sequence is cut down to CDR3 DNA, 39 bases in frame from base 1. V sheds 1 base and J sheds 3 bases, leaving 6 bases between their ends. Material for sequencing was PBMCs. The TCR comes from a man aged 60 to 69 with colorectal cancer. The sequence is built from TRBV23-1 and TRBJ1-2, with the D gene uncertain. TRBV23-1 falls under the ORF class, with uncertain function. The CDR3 reads as follows: CASSQLSHYGYTF. The DNA sequence is TGCGCCAGCAGTCAATTATCCCACTATGGCTACACCTTC.